This TCR beta chain stems from a study of identical twins. General study findings and limits: Models underestimated out-of-frame TCR alpha sharing in monozygotic twins. Zero-insertion analyses might be partly confounded by invariant T cells like MAIT and iNKT.

A single record per CDR3 protein comes from TCRdb applying MiXCR to the 5' RACE reads. This table has roughly 250,000 distinct CDR3 sequences, more than 13% appearing once. This clonotype was found a few times. The antigen remains undetermined. In germline, CDR1 is SGHRS, CDR2 YFSETQ. The CDR3 is 14 amino acids. The V gene lost 4 bases and the J gene lost 0 bases, with 7 bases spanning the gap. This TCR derives from a woman aged 18-29 years in good health. The chain is built from TRBV5-1 and TRBJ2-2; D is ambiguous. The sample was memory (CD45RO+) T cells sorted from blood. CDR3 sequence reads: CASSPATNTGELFF. In nucleotides, the CDR3 is TGCGCCAGCAGCCCGGCGACGAACACCGGGGAGCTGTTTTTT.